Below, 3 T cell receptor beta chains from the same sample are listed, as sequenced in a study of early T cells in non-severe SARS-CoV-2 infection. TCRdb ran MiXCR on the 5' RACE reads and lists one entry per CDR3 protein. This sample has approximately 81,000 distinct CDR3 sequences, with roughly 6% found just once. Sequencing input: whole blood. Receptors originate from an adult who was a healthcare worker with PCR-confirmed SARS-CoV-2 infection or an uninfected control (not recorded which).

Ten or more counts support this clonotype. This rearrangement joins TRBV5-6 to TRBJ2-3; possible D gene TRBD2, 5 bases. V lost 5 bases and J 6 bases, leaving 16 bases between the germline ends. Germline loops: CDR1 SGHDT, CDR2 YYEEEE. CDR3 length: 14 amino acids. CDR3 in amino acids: CASRKRSSGDTQYF. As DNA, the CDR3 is TGTGCCAGCAGAAAGCGGTCGAGTGGGGATACGCAGTATTTT.

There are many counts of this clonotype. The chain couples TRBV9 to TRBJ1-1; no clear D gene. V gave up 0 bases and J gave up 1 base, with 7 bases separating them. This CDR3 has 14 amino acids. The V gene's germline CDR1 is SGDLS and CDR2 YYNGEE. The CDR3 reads CASSVAVENTEAFF. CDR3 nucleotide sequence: TGTGCCAGCAGCGTAGCTGTGGAGAACACTGAAGCTTTCTTT.

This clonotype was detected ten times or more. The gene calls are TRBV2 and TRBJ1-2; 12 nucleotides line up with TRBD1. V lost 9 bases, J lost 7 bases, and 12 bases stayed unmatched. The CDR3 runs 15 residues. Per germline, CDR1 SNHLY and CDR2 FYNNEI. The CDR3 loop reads CARPGQGASVSGYTF. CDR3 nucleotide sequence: TGTGCCAGGCCGGGACAGGGGGCTTCTGTTTCTGGCTACACCTTC.